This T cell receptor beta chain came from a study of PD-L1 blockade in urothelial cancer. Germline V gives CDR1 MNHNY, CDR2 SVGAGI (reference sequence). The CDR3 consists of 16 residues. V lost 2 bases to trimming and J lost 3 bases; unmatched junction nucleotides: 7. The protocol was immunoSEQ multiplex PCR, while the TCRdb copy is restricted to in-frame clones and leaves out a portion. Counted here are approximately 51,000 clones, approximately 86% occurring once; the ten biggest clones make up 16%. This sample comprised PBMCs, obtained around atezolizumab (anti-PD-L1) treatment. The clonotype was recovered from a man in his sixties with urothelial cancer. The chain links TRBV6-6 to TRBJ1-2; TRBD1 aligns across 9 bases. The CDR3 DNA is TGTGCCAGCAGTTACGGCCGGGACAGGGCCGACTATGGCTACACCTTC. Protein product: CASSYGRDRADYGYTF.